These T cell receptor beta chains were read from a single sample in a study of patients and donors after allogeneic stem cell transplantation. TCRdb re-derived calls from the RT-PCR reads in MiXCR, one entry per CDR3 protein. The sample carries some 160,000 distinct CDR3 sequences, approximately 22% recorded once. The sample taken for sequencing was blood, either unsorted or a sorted T cell fraction (not recorded which). These receptors all stem from a human donor who was either an allogeneic HSCT recipient or a stem cell or donor lymphocyte infusion donor (not recorded which). It is not recorded whose cells these are; they may come from a transplant donor. Each CDR3 is given with its conserved first and last residue. Each record gives: J gene, D gene, V gene, clone size, CDR3 DNA, CDR3 protein. The D gene is left open where the match is weak. Some rows mark clone size as missing; the rest say once, few, many or name a class of expanded clone.

>TRBJ1-1|-|TRBV7-2|few
TGTGCCAGCAGCGTACAGAAGAACACTGAAGCTTTCTTT
CASSVQKNTEAFF
>TRBJ1-4|TRBD1|TRBV20-1|few
TGCAGTGCTAGAGACATCAGGGGGCGCGAAAATGAAAAACTGTTTTTT
CSARDIRGRENEKLFF
>TRBJ2-7|-|TRBV5-1|few
TGCGCCAGCAGCTTCTACACATACTACGAGCAGTACTTC
CASSFYTYYEQYF
>TRBJ2-1|TRBD2|TRBV29-1|many
TGCAGCGTGCGACTAGCCCTTAACCTCAATGAGCAGTTCTTC
CSVRLALNLNEQFF
>TRBJ2-1|-|TRBV5-1|-
TGCGCCAGCAGCTTGGGAACCTTCACCTACGAGGTCGGCTTC
CASSLGTFTYEVGF
>TRBJ1-2|-|TRBV5-1|few
TGCGCCAGCAGCTTGGAGGGGGATAGCTATGGCTACACCTTC
CASSLEGDSYGYTF
>TRBJ2-1|-|TRBV20-1|-
TGCAGTGCACCGAACTGGGGAGCGAGTTACAATGAGCAGTTCTTC
CSAPNWGASYNEQFF
>TRBJ1-5|TRBD1|TRBV12-3/TRBV12-4|few
TGTGCCAGCAGACTCCGGGACAGAAATCAGCCCCAGCATTTT
CASRLRDRNQPQHF
>TRBJ2-5|-|TRBV18|-
TGTGCCAGCTCAGACAACCAAGAGACCCAGTACTTC
CASSDNQETQYF
>TRBJ1-1|TRBD1|TRBV7-9|-
TGTGCCAGCAGCTTCTCCAGGGGGCGCGGGAACACTGAAGCTTTCTTT
CASSFSRGRGNTEAFF
>TRBJ2-1|-|TRBV5-6|-
TGTGCCAGCAGTTCCACAGGGTTGGGGTCCTACAATGAGCAGTTCTTC
CASSSTGLGSYNEQFF
>TRBJ1-2|TRBD1|TRBV12-3/TRBV12-4|few
TGTGCCAGCAGTGGACAGGGCTATGGCTACACCTTC
CASSGQGYGYTF
>TRBJ2-3|-|TRBV20-1|-
TGCAGTGCTAGAGACGTAGTGGAGGGCATAGCAGATACGCAGTATTTT
CSARDVVEGIADTQYF
>TRBJ2-5|-|TRBV10-3|-
TGTGCCATCAGTGAGTCTTCCAGGGCCCAAGAGACCCAGTACTTC
CAISESSRAQETQYF
>TRBJ2-2|TRBD1|TRBV5-6|-
TGTGCCAGCAGCTTTGTATGGACAGGGGGACCCGGGGAGCTGTTTTTT
CASSFVWTGGPGELFF
>TRBJ2-1|-|TRBV14|-
TGTGCCAGCAGCCACAAAGGCCCCTACAATGAGCAGTTCTTC
CASSHKGPYNEQFF
>TRBJ1-3|-|TRBV20-1|few
TGCAGTGCTACTGCGGGTGCTGGAAACACCATATATTTT
CSATAGAGNTIYF
>TRBJ1-4|TRBD1|TRBV28|few
TGTGCCAGCACCAGGGGGGGACAGGGCGGTGAAAAACTGTTTTTT
CASTRGGQGGEKLFF
>TRBJ2-7|-|TRBV3-1|few
TGTGCCAGCAGCCAAGCTCCACTAGGGGTTGCCTACGAGCAGTACTTC
CASSQAPLGVAYEQYF
>TRBJ1-6|-|TRBV20-1|-
TGCAGTGCTGCCGCCGGGAGATATAATTCACCCCTCCACTTT
CSAAAGRYNSPLHF
>TRBJ1-1|-|TRBV6-2/TRBV6-3|few
TGTGCCAGCAGTTACACCCCAGGGGAGGGGATGAACACTGAAGCTTTCTTT
CASSYTPGEGMNTEAFF
>TRBJ1-4|-|TRBV20-1|-
TGCAGTGCTGACACGGGAGGAGAACAACTGTTTTTT
CSADTGGEQLFF
>TRBJ1-3|TRBD1|TRBV7-2|many
TGTGCCAGCAGCTTACCCGGGACAGCCACCTTTTTT
CASSLPGTATFF